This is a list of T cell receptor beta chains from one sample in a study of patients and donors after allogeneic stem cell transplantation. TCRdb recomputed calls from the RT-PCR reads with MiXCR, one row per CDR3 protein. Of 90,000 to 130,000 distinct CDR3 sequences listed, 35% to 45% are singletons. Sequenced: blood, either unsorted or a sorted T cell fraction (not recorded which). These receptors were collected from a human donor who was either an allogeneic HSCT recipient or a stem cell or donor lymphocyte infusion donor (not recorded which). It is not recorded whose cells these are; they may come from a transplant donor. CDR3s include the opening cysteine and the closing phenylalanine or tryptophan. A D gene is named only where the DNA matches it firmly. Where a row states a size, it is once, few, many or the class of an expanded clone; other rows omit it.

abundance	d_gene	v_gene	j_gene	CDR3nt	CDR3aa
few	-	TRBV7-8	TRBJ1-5	TGTGCCAGCAGCCTCGGGGACCTAGTAAATCAGCCCCAGCATTTT	CASSLGDLVNQPQHF
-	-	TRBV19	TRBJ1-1	TGTGCCAGTAGTCCTATCCGTTTGGGGGCCAGGGCGGAGAGGACTGAAGCTTTCTTT	CASSPIRLGARAERTEAFF
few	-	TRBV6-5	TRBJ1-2	TGTGCCAGCAGTTACTGGGGGATTAACTATGGCTACACCTTC	CASSYWGINYGYTF
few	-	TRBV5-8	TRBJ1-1	TGTGCCAGCAGCTTGTTTCGGGGAGGGAGGGACACTGAAGCTTTCTTT	CASSLFRGGRDTEAFF
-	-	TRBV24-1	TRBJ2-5	TGTGCCACCAGTGGGTCACACCAAAATCAAGAGACCCAGTACTTC	CATSGSHQNQETQYF
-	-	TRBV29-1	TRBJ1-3	TGCAGCTTTCTGGGGGGTCTCTCTGGAAACACCATATATTTT	CSFLGGLSGNTIYF
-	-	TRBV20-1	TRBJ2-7	TGCAGTGCTAGGGTCCAATACGAGCAGTACTTC	CSARVQYEQYF
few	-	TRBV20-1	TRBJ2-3	TGCAGTGCTCATATCCCAGAGATAGATACGCAGTATTTT	CSAHIPEIDTQYF
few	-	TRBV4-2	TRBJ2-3	TGTGCCAGCAGCCAAGATCGGAACGGGGTGGGGAGCACAGATACGCAGTATTTT	CASSQDRNGVGSTDTQYF
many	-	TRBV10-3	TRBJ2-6	TGTGCCATCCTGGTTACTGGGGCCAACGTCCTGACTTTC	CAILVTGANVLTF
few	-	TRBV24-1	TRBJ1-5	TGTGCCACCAGCCCAGGACGTTCTAATCAGCCCCAGCATTTT	CATSPGRSNQPQHF
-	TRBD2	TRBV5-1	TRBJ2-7	TGCGCCAGCAGCTTGGTCGCCGAGCGGGGCGAGCAGTACTTC	CASSLVAERGEQYF
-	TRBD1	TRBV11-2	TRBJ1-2	TGTGCCAGCAGCTTGGACAGGGACAGCTATGGCTACACCTTC	CASSLDRDSYGYTF
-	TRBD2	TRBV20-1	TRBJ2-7	TGCAGTGCTAGATCCTCCGGGACTAGCGGGATCAGGGGGTACGAGCAGTACTTC	CSARSSGTSGIRGYEQYF
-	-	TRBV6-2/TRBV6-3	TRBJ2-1	TGTGCCAGCAGTTACGTAGGATTTGTAGAGCAGTTCTTC	CASSYVGFVEQFF
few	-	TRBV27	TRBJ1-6	TGTGCCAGCAGTTTAATCTCACAGGGACCCCTCCACTTT	CASSLISQGPLHF
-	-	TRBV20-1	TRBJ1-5	TGCAGTGCTAGAGATCCGACGGGTGACCAGCCCCAGCATTTT	CSARDPTGDQPQHF
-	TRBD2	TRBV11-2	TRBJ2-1	TGTGCCAGCAGCTTATTAGCGGGACATGACTCCTACAATGAGCAGTTCTTC	CASSLLAGHDSYNEQFF
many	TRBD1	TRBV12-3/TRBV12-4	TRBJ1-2	TGTGCCAGCAGTCCCGACAGGGGAAGGCGAGGCTACACCTTC	CASSPDRGRRGYTF
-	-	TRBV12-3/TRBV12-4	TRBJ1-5	TGTGCCAGCGGCGTACCAGTGAGGCATTTT	CASGVPVRHF
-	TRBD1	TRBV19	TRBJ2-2	TGTGCCAGCTTACCGGGACAGGGTGCCGGGGAGCTGTTTTTT	CASLPGQGAGELFF
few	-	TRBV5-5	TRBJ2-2	TGTGCCAGCAGCATGGGTGTAGGGGAGCTGTTTTTT	CASSMGVGELFF
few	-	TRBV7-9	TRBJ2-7	TGTGCCAGCAGCTTAGAGGTGGGGTACGAGCAGTACTTC	CASSLEVGYEQYF
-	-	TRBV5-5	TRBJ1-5	TGTGCCAGCAGCTTGGGGGGGTTTGGCAATCAGCCCCAGCATTTT	CASSLGGFGNQPQHF
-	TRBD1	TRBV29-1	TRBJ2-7	TGCAGCGTTGTGAGAGGACAGGCCTACGAGCAGTACTTC	CSVVRGQAYEQYF
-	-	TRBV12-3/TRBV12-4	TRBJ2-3	TGTGCCAGCAAAAGAACAGGGCAAGATACGCAGTATTTT	CASKRTGQDTQYF
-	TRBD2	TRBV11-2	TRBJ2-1	TGTGCCAGCAGCTTAACTAGCGGGAGGAGCTCCTACAATGAGCAGTTCTTC	CASSLTSGRSSYNEQFF
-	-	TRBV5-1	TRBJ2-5	TGCGCCAGCAGCTTGGTGCTGGGCACAGAGACCCAGTACTTC	CASSLVLGTETQYF
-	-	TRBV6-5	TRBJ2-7	TGTGCCAGCAGTAGAGGACGGGCCGAGCAGTACTTC	CASSRGRAEQYF
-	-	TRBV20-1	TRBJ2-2	TGCAGTGCTAGACTCGTAACCGGGGAGCTGTTTTTT	CSARLVTGELFF
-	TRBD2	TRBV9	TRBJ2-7	TGTGCCAGCAGCCTCATAGCGGGAGTTGGGGAGCAGTACTTC	CASSLIAGVGEQYF
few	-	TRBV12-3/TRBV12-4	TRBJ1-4	TGTGCCAGCAGTGGGGCAGGGGATGAAAAACTGTTTTTT	CASSGAGDEKLFF
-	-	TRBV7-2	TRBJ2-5	TGTGCCAGCAGCTTATACAGTTATCAAGAGACCCAGTACTTC	CASSLYSYQETQYF
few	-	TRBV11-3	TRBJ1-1	TGTGCCAGCAGGTTGACGGTGAACACTGAAGCTTTCTTT	CASRLTVNTEAFF
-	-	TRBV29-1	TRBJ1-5	TGCAGCGTTGAGGGATATAATCAGCCCCAGCATTTT	CSVEGYNQPQHF
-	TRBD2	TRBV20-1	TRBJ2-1	TGCAGTGCCGAATCCGTGCTAGCGGGAGTAGATGAGCAGTTCTTC	CSAESVLAGVDEQFF
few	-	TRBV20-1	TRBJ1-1	TGCAGTGCTAGCGGCGCTGAGGTGGACCCTTCGGGCACTGAAGCTTTCTTT	CSASGAEVDPSGTEAFF
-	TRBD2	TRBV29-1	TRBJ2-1	TGCAGCGTTGTAGATAGCGGGAGGGCCCTCAATGAGCAGTTCTTC	CSVVDSGRALNEQFF
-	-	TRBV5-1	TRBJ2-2	TGCGCCAGCAGCTTGGTGGCCACCGTGGCCGGGGAGCTGTTTTTT	CASSLVATVAGELFF
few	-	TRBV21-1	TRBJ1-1	TGTGCCAGCTTTTGCCGCGGGTTCTACACTGAAGCTTTCTTT	CASFCRGFYTEAFF
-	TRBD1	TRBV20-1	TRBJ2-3	TGCAGTGCTAGTTACAGGGGGCAGACAGATACGCAGTATTTT	CSASYRGQTDTQYF
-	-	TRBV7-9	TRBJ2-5	TGTGCCAGCAGCCGACAAGAGACCCAGTACTTC	CASSRQETQYF
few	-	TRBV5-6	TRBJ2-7	TGTGCCAGCAGCTTAGGCTTTTTCTACGAGCAGTACTTC	CASSLGFFYEQYF
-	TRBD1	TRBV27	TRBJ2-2	TGTGCCAGCAGGAGGGGGCCAACCGGGGAGCTGTTTTTT	CASRRGPTGELFF
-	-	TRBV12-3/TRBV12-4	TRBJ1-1	TGTGCCAGCAGTTTATATCGGAGATCGGAGGAAGCTTTCTTT	CASSLYRRSEEAFF
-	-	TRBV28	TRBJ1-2	TGTGCCTCCTTCAATTATGGCTACACCTTC	CASFNYGYTF
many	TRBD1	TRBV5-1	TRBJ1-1	TGCGCCAGCAGCTTGGAGGGGGCTTGGAACACTGAAGCTTTCTTT	CASSLEGAWNTEAFF
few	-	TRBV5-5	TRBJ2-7	TGTGCCAGCAGCTTGGGAGCAGGGTACTACGAGCAGTACTTC	CASSLGAGYYEQYF
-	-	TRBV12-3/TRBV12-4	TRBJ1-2	TGTGCCAGCAGTTTCGGACAGTCCTATGGCTACACCTTC	CASSFGQSYGYTF
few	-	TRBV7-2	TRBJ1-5	TGTGCCAGCAGCTTAGTCAGGAGCAATCAGCCCCAGCATTTT	CASSLVRSNQPQHF
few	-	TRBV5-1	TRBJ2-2	TGCGCCAGCAGCTTATTCACCGGGGAGCTGTTTTTT	CASSLFTGELFF
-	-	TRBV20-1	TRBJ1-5	TGCAGTGCTATCCGGGACAGCAATCAGCCCCAGCATTTT	CSAIRDSNQPQHF
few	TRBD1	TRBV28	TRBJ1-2	TGTGCCAGCAGTTTAAGTCACAGGGGGAGGGTTCCCGGCTACACCTTC	CASSLSHRGRVPGYTF
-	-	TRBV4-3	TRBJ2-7	TGCGCCAGCAGCGGAGGGACCGGGTACGAGCAGTACTTC	CASSGGTGYEQYF
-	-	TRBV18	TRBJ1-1	TGTGCCAGCTCACAGGGGATGGGCACTGAAGCTTTCTTT	CASSQGMGTEAFF
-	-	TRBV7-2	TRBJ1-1	TGTGCCAGCAGCCCCCGCTCGGGCACTGAAGCTTTCTTT	CASSPRSGTEAFF
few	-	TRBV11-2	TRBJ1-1	TGTGCCAGCAGCCCCACAGGGAGGTTAGTTCACACTGAAGCTTTCTTT	CASSPTGRLVHTEAFF
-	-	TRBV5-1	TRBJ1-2	TGCGCCAGCAGTCCCGGGACACAACTTCGGGGCTACACCTTC	CASSPGTQLRGYTF
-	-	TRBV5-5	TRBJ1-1	TGTGCCAGCAGCTTGAGGGGCCACACTGAAGCTTTCTTT	CASSLRGHTEAFF